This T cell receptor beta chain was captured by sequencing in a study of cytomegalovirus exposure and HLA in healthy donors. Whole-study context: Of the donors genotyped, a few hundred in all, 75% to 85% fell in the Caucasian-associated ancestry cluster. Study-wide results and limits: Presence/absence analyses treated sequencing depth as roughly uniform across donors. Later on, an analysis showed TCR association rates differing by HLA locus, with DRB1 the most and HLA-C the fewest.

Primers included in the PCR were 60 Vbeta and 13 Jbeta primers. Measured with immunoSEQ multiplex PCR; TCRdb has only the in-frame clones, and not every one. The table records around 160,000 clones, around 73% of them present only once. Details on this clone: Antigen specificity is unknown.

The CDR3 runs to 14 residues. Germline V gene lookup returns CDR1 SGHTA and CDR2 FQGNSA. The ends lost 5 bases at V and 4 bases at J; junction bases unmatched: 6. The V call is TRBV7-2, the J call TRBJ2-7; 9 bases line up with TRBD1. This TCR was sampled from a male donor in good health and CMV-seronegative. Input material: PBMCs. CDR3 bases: TGTGCCAGCAGCGGGGACAGGGTAAGATACGAGCAGTACTTC. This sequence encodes CASSGDRVRYEQYF.